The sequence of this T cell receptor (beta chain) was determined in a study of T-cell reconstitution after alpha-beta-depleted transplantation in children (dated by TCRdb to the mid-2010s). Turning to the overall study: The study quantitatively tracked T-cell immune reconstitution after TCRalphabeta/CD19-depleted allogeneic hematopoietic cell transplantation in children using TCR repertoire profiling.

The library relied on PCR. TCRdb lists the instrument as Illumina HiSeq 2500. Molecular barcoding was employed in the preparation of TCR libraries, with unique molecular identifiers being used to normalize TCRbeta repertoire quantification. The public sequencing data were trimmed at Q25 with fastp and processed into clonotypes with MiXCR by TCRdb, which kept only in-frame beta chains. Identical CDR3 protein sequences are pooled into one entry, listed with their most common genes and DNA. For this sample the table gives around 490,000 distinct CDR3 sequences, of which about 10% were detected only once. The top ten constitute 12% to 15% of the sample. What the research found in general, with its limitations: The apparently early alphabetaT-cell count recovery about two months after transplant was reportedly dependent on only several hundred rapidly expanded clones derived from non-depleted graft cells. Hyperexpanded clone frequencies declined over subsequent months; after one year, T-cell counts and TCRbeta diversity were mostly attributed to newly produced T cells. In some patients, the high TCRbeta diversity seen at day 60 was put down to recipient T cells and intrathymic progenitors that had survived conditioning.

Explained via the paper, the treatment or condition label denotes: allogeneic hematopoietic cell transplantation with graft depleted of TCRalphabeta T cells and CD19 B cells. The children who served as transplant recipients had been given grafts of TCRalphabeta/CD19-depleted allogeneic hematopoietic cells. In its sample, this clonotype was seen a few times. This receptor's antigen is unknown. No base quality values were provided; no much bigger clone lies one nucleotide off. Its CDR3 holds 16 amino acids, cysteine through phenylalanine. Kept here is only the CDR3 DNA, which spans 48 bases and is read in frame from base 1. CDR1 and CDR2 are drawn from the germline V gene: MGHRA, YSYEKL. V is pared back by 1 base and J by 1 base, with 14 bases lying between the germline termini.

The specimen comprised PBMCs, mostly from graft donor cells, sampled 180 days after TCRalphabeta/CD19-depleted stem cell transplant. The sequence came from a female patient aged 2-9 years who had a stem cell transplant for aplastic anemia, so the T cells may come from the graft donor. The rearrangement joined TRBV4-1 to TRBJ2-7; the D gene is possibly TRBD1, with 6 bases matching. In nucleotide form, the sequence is TGCGCCAGCAGCCAAGGGGGGACATATACTTCCTACGAGCAGTACTTC. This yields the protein CASSQGGTYTSYEQYF.